This T cell receptor beta chain was retrieved from a study of blood T cell repertoires in COVID-19. Sequenced by immunoSEQ multiplex PCR; TCRdb stores in-frame clones only, minus some. The repertoire holds 110,000 or so clones, with around 90% as singletons. The germline V and J ends were trimmed by 1 base and 4 bases, with 8 bases remaining between them. The germline CDR1 and CDR2 sequences are LGHDT and YNNKEL (reference sequence). This CDR3 comprises 15 residues. The sequenced sample consisted of peripheral blood. The J gene is TRBJ2-6, the V gene TRBV3-1 (or the pseudogene TRBV3-2); no reliable D call. This clonotype was obtained from a human donor in a cohort sampled during active COVID-19. The CDR3 loop is CASSQAPSGANVLTF. The DNA for the CDR3 is TGTGCCAGCAGCCAAGCTCCGTCCGGGGCCAACGTCCTGACTTTC.